This TCR beta chain was captured in a study of blood T cell repertoires in COVID-19. Background on the study: In each case, the material was cDNA or gDNA derived from T cells, B-cell-depleted T cells, or PBMCs.

Generated by immunoSEQ multiplex PCR, the TCRdb table keeps only in-frame clones and is missing some. The table lists hundreds of thousands of clones, around 90% of them singletons, with over 9.5% in the top ten. The J segment lost 2 bases and the V segment lost 5 bases, leaving 7 bases of the junction unmatched. This CDR3 spans 15 amino acids. Germline CDR1 is SGHTA and CDR2 is FQGTGA. The clonotype comes from a woman aged 18-29 years who had recovered from COVID-19. The rearrangement uses TRBV7-3 and TRBJ2-7; TRBD2 aligns across 9 bases. Material for sequencing was peripheral blood. The CDR3 spells CASSPTAGGPYEQYF. DNA of the CDR3: TGTGCCAGCAGCCCCACAGCGGGAGGACCCTACGAGCAGTACTTC. Supplemented by reference TRBV7-3 and TRBJ2-7, the full variable domain reads GAGVSQTPSNKVTEKGKYVELRCDPISGHTALYWYRQSLGQGPEFLIYFQGTGAADDSGLPNDRFFAVRPEGSVSTLKIQRTERGDSAVYLCASSPTAGGPYEQYFGPGTRLTVT.